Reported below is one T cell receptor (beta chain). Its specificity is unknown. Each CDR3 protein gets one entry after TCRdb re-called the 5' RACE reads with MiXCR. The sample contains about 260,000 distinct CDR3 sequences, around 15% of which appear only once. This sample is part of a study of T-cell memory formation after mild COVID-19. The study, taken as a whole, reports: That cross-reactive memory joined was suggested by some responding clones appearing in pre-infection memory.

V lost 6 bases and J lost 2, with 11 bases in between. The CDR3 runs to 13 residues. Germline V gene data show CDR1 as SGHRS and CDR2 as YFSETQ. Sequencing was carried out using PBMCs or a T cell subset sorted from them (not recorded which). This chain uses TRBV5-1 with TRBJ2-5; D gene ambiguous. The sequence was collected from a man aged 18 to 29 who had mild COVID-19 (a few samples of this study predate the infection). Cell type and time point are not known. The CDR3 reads CASIGSWQETQYF. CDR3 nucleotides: TGCGCCAGCATCGGGTCGTGGCAAGAGACCCAGTACTTC.